A single sample gave rise to the 18 T cell receptor beta chains below, sequenced in a study of blood T cell repertoires in COVID-19. Sequencing used immunoSEQ multiplex PCR; TCRdb keeps in-frame clones, though not all of them. In the table there are more than 200,000 clones, around 83% of which are singletons. The sample consisted of peripheral blood. All receptors derive from a woman in her forties who had recovered from COVID-19.

This chain joins TRBV2 and TRBJ2-2; TRBD1 matches at 10 bases. Germline V gives CDR1 SNHLY, CDR2 FYNNEI. The trim removed 6 bases at V and 5 bases at J, leaving 6 bases unmatched. The CDR3 extends over 15 amino acids. CDR3: CASRQTGGGTGELFF. CDR3 sequence (DNA): TGTGCCAGCAGGCAGACAGGGGGCGGAACCGGGGAGCTGTTTTTT.

The genes are TRBV10-3 and TRBJ1-2; 10 positions match TRBD1. The CDR3 has 14 amino acids. Trimming at V came to 3 bases and at J to 5 bases, leaving 3 bases not matched to a gene. Germline assignment: CDR1 ENHRY and CDR2 SYGVKD. The CDR3 loop is CAISDLDRGYGYTF. CDR3 nucleotide sequence: TGTGCCATCAGTGACCTGGACAGGGGGTATGGCTACACCTTC.

The rearrangement joins TRBV5-1 to TRBJ1-4; D is unclear. Germline CDR1 reads SGHRS; CDR2 reads YFSETQ. Trimming left V 0 bases short and J 8 bases short, with 8 bases between. The CDR3 extends over 13 amino acids. CDR3 loop: CASSLDGNEKLFF. The CDR3 coding sequence is TGCGCCAGCAGCTTGGACGGGAACGAAAAACTGTTTTTT.

V usage is TRBV7-2 and J usage is TRBJ2-3, with 8 positions matching TRBD2. J gave up 4 bases and V 5 bases, and 5 bases lay outside the gene matches. CDR1 is SGHTA, CDR2 FQGNSA, per germline. The CDR3 has 14 residues. The CDR3 sequence: CASSPERGPDTQYF. In nucleotides, the CDR3 is TGTGCCAGCAGCCCAGAGCGGGGGCCAGATACGCAGTATTTT.

This clone has a count of ten or more. The chain employs TRBV5-6 and TRBJ2-3; 7 bases map to TRBD2. This CDR3 has 15 residues. Germline V gene sequence: CDR1 SGHDT, CDR2 YYEEEE. V lost 2 bases and J lost 6; bases outside the gene matches: 9. The CDR3 nucleotides are TGTGCCAGCAGCTTCCCTAGCGGCTCCTTGGATACGCAGTATTTT. It translates to CASSFPSGSLDTQYF.

The gene calls are TRBV6-1 and TRBJ2-7, with 7 bases lining up with TRBD1. V lost 2 bases to trimming and J lost 1 base; unmatched junction nucleotides: 8. The germline CDR1 and CDR2 sequences are MNHNS and SASEGT. There are 16 residues in the CDR3. The CDR3 sequence: CASSESSTRGSYEQYF. Here the CDR3 DNA reads TGTGCCAGCAGTGAAAGTTCCACCAGGGGGTCCTACGAGCAGTACTTC.

A remark on this clone: At one of its ends the junction is not consistent with the germline gene, which may arise from a read error. The chain couples TRBV6-1 to TRBJ2-7; D not certain. This CDR3 has 11 residues. Germline V lookup: CDR1 MNHNS, CDR2 SASEGT. The CDR3 bases are TGTGCCAGCAGGGAAGCTCGGGAGCAGTACTTC. Its protein product is CASREAREQYF.

This rearrangement joins TRBV6-2 or TRBV6-3 to TRBJ2-7; TRBD1 matches at 9 bases. This CDR3 region has 20 residues. V was pared by 2 bases and J by 4 bases, with 21 bases of the junction left unmatched. Germline V gene data show CDR1 as MNHEY and CDR2 as SVGEGT. CDR3 sequence (DNA): TGTGCCAGCAGTTACCCGACCAGCCGTAGACCGGGACAGGGTCTTTACGAGCAGTACTTC. This translates into CASSYPTSRRPGQGLYEQYF.

This clone turned up a few times. This chain links TRBV5-5 with TRBJ1-4; D may be TRBD1 (6 bases). CDR1 and CDR2 from the germline V gene are SGHKS and YYEKEE (reference sequence). V lost 5 bases and J 8 bases, leaving 16 bases between the germline ends. The CDR3 loop spans 14 amino acids. DNA of the CDR3: TGTGCCAGCAGATTCGACAGGTACGTGGAAAAACTGTTTTTT. The encoded protein is CASRFDRYVEKLFF.

This clone was seen a handful of times. J is TRBJ2-1 and V is TRBV7-9; D may be TRBD1 (6 bases). CDR1 and CDR2 (germline): SEHNR, FQNEAQ (reference sequence). Deletions cut 0 bases from V and 9 bases from J, with 9 bases between. The CDR3 is 13 amino acids. CDR3 sequence reads: CASSLAGAGEQFF. CDR3 DNA sequence: TGTGCCAGCAGCTTAGCGGGGGCCGGTGAGCAGTTCTTC.

The chain joins TRBV28 to TRBJ1-5, with 10 positions matching TRBD1. CDR3 size: 15 residues. Germline assignment: CDR1 MDHEN and CDR2 SYDVKM. J was trimmed by 7 bases and V by 3 bases; bases with no gene match: 6. CDR3 sequence reads: CASSLTGGSHQPQHF. The CDR3 DNA reads as TGTGCCAGCAGTTTGACAGGGGGCTCTCACCAGCCCCAGCATTTT.

The chain joins TRBV7-3 to TRBJ2-2; D is possibly TRBD1 (6 bases). Germline CDR1 and CDR2: SGHTA and FQGTGA. The CDR3 runs 14 residues. Trimming stripped 4 bases from V and 5 bases from J, with 11 bases between. The CDR3 DNA reads as TGTGCCAGCAGCTCCGGGACAACTACCGGGGAGCTGTTTTTT. Amino acid sequence: CASSSGTTTGELFF.

The chain couples TRBV12-3 or TRBV12-4 to TRBJ1-2, with no clear D. V was shortened by 1 base and J by 8 bases, with 8 bases between the two germline ends. This CDR3 has 12 amino acids. Written as DNA, the CDR3 is TGTGCCAGCAGTTTAGAACAGAGAGGCTACACCTTC. Translated, it gives CASSLEQRGYTF.

In this sample, this clone turned up once. The rearrangement links TRBV28 to TRBJ1-3; the match to TRBD1 covers 9 bases. The V gene end was trimmed by 5 bases and the J gene end by 3 bases; junction bases not matched to a gene: 2. Looked up from germline, CDR1 is MDHEN and CDR2 is SYDVKM. The CDR3 has 14 residues. DNA for the CDR3: TGTGCCAGCAGTACGACAGGGGGTGGAAACACCATATATTTT. This translates into CASSTTGGGNTIYF.

The table lists this clone with a few counts. The V and J genes are TRBV6-5 and TRBJ1-2; D gene uncertain. V lost 2 bases to trimming and J lost 8 bases, with 15 bases between them. CDR1 MNHEY and CDR2 SVGAGI come from the germline V gene. The CDR3 is 14 residues long. The CDR3 coding sequence is TGTGCCAGCAGTTACGGCCCGGGTCAGTGGGGCTACACCTTC. Protein product: CASSYGPGQWGYTF.

The chain uses TRBV6-1 and TRBJ1-4; weak D call: TRBD1 (5 bases). This CDR3 has 15 amino acids. Trimming pared 2 bases from V and 6 bases from J, leaving 13 bases between. Germline lookup yields CDR1 MNHNS and CDR2 SASEGT. The CDR3, as DNA: TGTGCCAGCAGTGAATGGGGGGGGATCGATGAAAAACTGTTTTTT. Its protein is CASSEWGGIDEKLFF.

This clone was detected a few times. The chain uses TRBV11-3 and TRBJ1-6; D gene ambiguous. This CDR3 contains 14 residues. Deletions cut 2 bases from V and 5 bases from J, with 7 bases between. The germline V gene encodes CDR1 SGHNT and CDR2 YENEEA. The CDR3 nucleotides are TGTGCCAGCAGCTTAAGCGGCCATAATTCACCCCTCCACTTT. Translation gives CASSLSGHNSPLHF.

This chain's CDR3 is CAISRTSPNEQYF. The CDR3 bases are TGTGCCATCAGTAGGACTAGCCCCAACGAGCAGTACTTC. The chain joins TRBV10-3 to TRBJ2-7; 8 bases are shared with TRBD2. After removal of 5 bases from V and 5 bases from J, the junction contained 5 bases not matched to a gene. Per germline, CDR1 ENHRY and CDR2 SYGVKD. The CDR3 is 13 residues long.